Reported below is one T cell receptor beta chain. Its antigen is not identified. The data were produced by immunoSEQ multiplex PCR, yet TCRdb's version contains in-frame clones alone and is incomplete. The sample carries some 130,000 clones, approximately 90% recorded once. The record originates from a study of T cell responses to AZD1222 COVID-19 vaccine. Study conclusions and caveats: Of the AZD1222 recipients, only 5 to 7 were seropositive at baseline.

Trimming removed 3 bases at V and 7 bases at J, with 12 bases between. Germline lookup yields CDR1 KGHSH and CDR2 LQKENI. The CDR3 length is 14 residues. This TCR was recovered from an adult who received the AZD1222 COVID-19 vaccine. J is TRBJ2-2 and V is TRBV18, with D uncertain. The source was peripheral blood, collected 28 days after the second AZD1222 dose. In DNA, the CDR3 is TGTGCCAGCTCACCCGGTCGGAAAGTCGGGGAGCTGTTTTTT. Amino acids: CASSPGRKVGELFF.